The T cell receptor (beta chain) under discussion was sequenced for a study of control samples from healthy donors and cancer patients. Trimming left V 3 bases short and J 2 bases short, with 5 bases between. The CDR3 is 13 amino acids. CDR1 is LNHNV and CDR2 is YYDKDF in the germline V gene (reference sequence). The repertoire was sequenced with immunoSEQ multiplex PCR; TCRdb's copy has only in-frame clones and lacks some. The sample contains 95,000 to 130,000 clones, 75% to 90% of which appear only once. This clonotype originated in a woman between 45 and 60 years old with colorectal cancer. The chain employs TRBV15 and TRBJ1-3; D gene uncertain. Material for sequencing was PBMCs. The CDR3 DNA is TGTGCCACCAGCAGGAATACTGGAAACACCATATATTTT. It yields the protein CATSRNTGNTIYF.